The 20 T cell receptor beta chains given below trace back to one sample, sequenced in a study of shared clonotypes between healthy human individuals. The repertoire was sequenced with immunoSEQ multiplex PCR; TCRdb's copy has only in-frame clones and lacks some. Here the sample spans around 2.1 million clones, about 93% being singletons. The naive CD8 fraction comprised CD45RO-negative cells positively selected for CCR7 and excluded terminally differentiated effector memory CD45RA+ cells. Sequencing was performed on naive CD8+ T cells from PBMCs. The receptors were gathered from a man between 18 and 29 years old in good health. Some clones in this sample may be carry-over from other donors' samples.

The table lists this clone with a few counts. V gene TRBV4-1 combines with J gene TRBJ1-5; no clear D gene. This CDR3 is 14 amino acids long. Trimming removed 2 bases at V and 2 bases at J, with 7 bases between. The germline V gene has CDR1 MGHRA and CDR2 YSYEKL. DNA of the CDR3: TGCGCCAGCAGCCAATTAAGGGGCAATCAGCCCCAGCATTTT. Translation gives CASSQLRGNQPQHF.

The genes are TRBV7-6 and TRBJ1-1; D unresolved. CDR3 length equals 15 residues. Germline lookup yields CDR1 SGHVS and CDR2 FNYEAQ. The ends were cut back, 0 bases at V and 0 bases at J, with 8 bases in the middle. The CDR3 sequence: CASSLATNLNTEAFF. The CDR3 DNA follows: TGTGCCAGCAGCTTAGCCACGAATTTGAACACTGAAGCTTTCTTT.

The rearrangement uses TRBV14 and TRBJ2-2, with TRBD1 matching 7 bases. Germline-derived CDR1 and CDR2 are SGHDN and FVKESK. The CDR3 is made up of 17 amino acids. Losses at the gene ends were 4 bases for V and 4 bases for J; bases not matched to a gene: 12. The CDR3 nucleotides are TGTGCCAGCAGCCCAAGACAGGGAGTTGGCATCACCGGGGAGCTGTTTTTT. It codes for CASSPRQGVGITGELFF.

The rearrangement uses TRBV19 and TRBJ2-5; no firm D call. V lost 5 bases, J lost 5 bases, and 12 bases lay in between. This CDR3 spans 13 amino acids. CDR1 is LNHDA, CDR2 SQIVND, per germline (reference sequence). CDR3 region: CASSLIVGETQYF. CDR3 sequence (DNA): TGTGCCAGTAGTCTTATAGTTGGGGAGACCCAGTACTTC.

This chain connects TRBV2 to TRBJ2-7, with D unresolved. CDR3 length equals 14 residues. Deletions cut 2 bases from V and 1 base from J, with 9 bases between. Germline V CDR1 and CDR2: SNHLY, FYNNEI. CDR3 residues: CASSEPGPSYEQYF. CDR3 DNA: TGTGCCAGCAGTGAACCGGGCCCTTCCTACGAGCAGTACTTC.

This clone was counted once. V and J are TRBV28 and TRBJ1-5; TRBD1 matches at 7 bases. The germline V gene has CDR1 MDHEN and CDR2 SYDVKM. This CDR3 has 15 residues. J gave up 7 bases and V 2 bases, and 8 bases lay outside the gene matches. The CDR3 nucleotides read TGTGCCAGCAGTTTACTGACAGGGTCAGAGCAGCCCCAGCATTTT. As protein: CASSLLTGSEQPQHF.

The V and J genes are TRBV28 and TRBJ2-7, with 10 bases lining up with TRBD2. The trim removed 7 bases at V and 4 bases at J, leaving 10 bases unmatched. The CDR3 length is 15 residues. Germline CDR1 and CDR2: MDHEN and SYDVKM. This CDR3 reads CASNRLSSGRYEQYF. The CDR3 coding sequence is TGTGCCAGCAATCGGTTATCTAGCGGGAGATACGAGCAGTACTTC.

V gene TRBV5-6 combines with J gene TRBJ2-7; tentatively, D is TRBD1 or TRBD2 (5 bases each). V was shortened by 0 bases and J by 3 bases, with 13 bases between the two germline ends. Germline values: CDR1 SGHDT, CDR2 YYEEEE. CDR3 length: 15 residues. Here the CDR3 reads CASSLDGGPIYEQYF. CDR3 sequence (DNA): TGTGCCAGCAGCTTGGATGGGGGACCGATCTACGAGCAGTACTTC.

The chain links TRBV29-1 to TRBJ2-1; maybe TRBD2 (6 bases). CDR3 length: 15 amino acids. V lost 6 bases and J lost 0, with 15 bases in between. The V gene's germline CDR1 is SQVTM and CDR2 ANQGSEA. CDR3 amino acids: CSVNLAESSYNEQFF. In nucleotides, the CDR3 is TGCAGCGTGAATTTAGCGGAAAGCTCCTACAATGAGCAGTTCTTC.

V gene TRBV7-6 combines with J gene TRBJ1-1; D is perhaps TRBD1 (5 bases). The CDR3 runs 15 residues. The V and J ends lost 0 bases and 4 bases respectively, with 12 bases between them. CDR1 and CDR2 from the germline V gene are SGHVS and FNYEAQ. CDR3: CASSLAGTSVTEAFF. The CDR3 region has the DNA TGTGCCAGCAGCTTAGCCGGGACGAGCGTCACTGAAGCTTTCTTT.

This rearrangement joins TRBV5-1 to TRBJ2-2, with a weak D call TRBD1 (5 bases). From germline, CDR1 is SGHRS and CDR2 YFSETQ. Trimming removed 0 bases at V and 1 base at J, with 13 bases between. The CDR3 is 17 residues long. The CDR3 protein is CASSLEVRTRNTGELFF. CDR3 DNA: TGCGCCAGCAGCTTGGAGGTCCGGACACGGAACACCGGGGAGCTGTTTTTT.

The J gene is TRBJ2-3, the V gene TRBV11-2; possibly TRBD2 for D (6 bases). V dropped 5 bases and J dropped 5 bases, with 11 bases sitting between them. Germline values: CDR1 SGHAT, CDR2 FQNNGV. The CDR3 is 13 amino acids. The chain's CDR3 is CASSPGGVDTQYF. The CDR3 nucleotides are TGTGCCAGCAGCCCTGGCGGGGTAGATACGCAGTATTTT.

The chain links TRBV6-6 to TRBJ2-5; D gene ambiguous. Deletions cut 4 bases from V and 1 base from J, with 7 bases between. The CDR3 length is 13 residues. CDR1 MNHNY and CDR2 SVGAGI come from the germline V gene (reference sequence). CDR3 in amino acids: CASSSSTQETQYF. The CDR3 DNA follows: TGTGCCAGCAGTTCATCCACCCAAGAGACCCAGTACTTC.

This chain's CDR3 is CASSGRGIDEQYF. CDR3 coding DNA: TGTGCCAGTAGTGGTAGGGGGATCGACGAGCAGTACTTC. V usage is TRBV19 and J usage is TRBJ2-7, with D possibly matching TRBD1 (6 bases). Germline CDR1 and CDR2: LNHDA and SQIVND (reference sequence). The CDR3 loop spans 13 amino acids. Trimming pared 5 bases from V and 5 bases from J, leaving 13 bases between.

The chain combines TRBV13 with TRBJ2-1, with 7 bases fitting TRBD2. From germline, CDR1 is PRHDT and CDR2 FYEKMQ (reference sequence). There are 16 residues in the CDR3. The ends lost 3 bases at V and 1 base at J; junction bases unmatched: 6. The CDR3, as DNA: TGTGCCAGCAGCTTTAGACTAGCCGGGTCCTACAATGAGCAGTTCTTC. Encoded protein: CASSFRLAGSYNEQFF.

The rearrangement links TRBV18 to TRBJ2-7, with TRBD1 matching over 7 bases. CDR1 and CDR2 from the germline V gene are KGHSH and LQKENI. V shed 3 bases, J shed 2 bases, and the junction held 7 bases outside the gene matches. This CDR3 is 15 amino acids long. The CDR3: CASSPDTTGAYEQYF. Here the CDR3 DNA reads TGTGCCAGCTCACCGGATACCACAGGGGCCTACGAGCAGTACTTC.

The chain has TRBV27 and TRBJ2-7; TRBD1 or TRBD2 may be the D gene (5 bases each). This CDR3 comprises 16 residues. Germline V gives CDR1 MNHEY, CDR2 SMNVEV (reference sequence). Trimming took 0 bases from V and 0 from J, leaving 12 bases between them. CDR3 in DNA: TGTGCCAGCAGTTTATCATGGGACGCCACCTCCTACGAGCAGTACTTC. As protein: CASSLSWDATSYEQYF.

The V gene is TRBV27, the J gene TRBJ2-7, with a tentative D call TRBD2 (7 bases). V lost 2 bases, J lost 2 bases, and 16 bases lay in between. The CDR3 totals 16 residues. Germline CDR1 reads MNHEY; CDR2 reads SMNVEV (reference sequence). CDR3 in amino acids: CASSLTLKGGTYEQYF. CDR3 coding DNA: TGTGCCAGCAGTTTAACCCTAAAGGGGGGGACCTACGAGCAGTACTTC.

This chain connects TRBV19 to TRBJ1-2, with D tentatively TRBD1 (5 bases). Germline V gene lookup returns CDR1 LNHDA and CDR2 SQIVND (reference sequence). Trimming removed 4 bases at V and 9 bases at J, with 18 bases between. CDR3 size: 14 residues. The CDR3 region has the DNA TGTGCCAGTAGTAACGCCGGGGGGAGGATGCGCTACACCTTC. Amino acid sequence: CASSNAGGRMRYTF.

This chain links TRBV27 with TRBJ1-5; D call uncertain. The CDR3 length is 16 residues. Germline V CDR1 and CDR2: MNHEY, SMNVEV (reference sequence). V was pared by 4 bases and J by 0 bases, with 13 bases between. CDR3 residues: CASSSKLLYSNQPQHF. As DNA, the CDR3 is TGTGCCAGCAGTTCGAAGTTACTTTATAGCAATCAGCCCCAGCATTTT.